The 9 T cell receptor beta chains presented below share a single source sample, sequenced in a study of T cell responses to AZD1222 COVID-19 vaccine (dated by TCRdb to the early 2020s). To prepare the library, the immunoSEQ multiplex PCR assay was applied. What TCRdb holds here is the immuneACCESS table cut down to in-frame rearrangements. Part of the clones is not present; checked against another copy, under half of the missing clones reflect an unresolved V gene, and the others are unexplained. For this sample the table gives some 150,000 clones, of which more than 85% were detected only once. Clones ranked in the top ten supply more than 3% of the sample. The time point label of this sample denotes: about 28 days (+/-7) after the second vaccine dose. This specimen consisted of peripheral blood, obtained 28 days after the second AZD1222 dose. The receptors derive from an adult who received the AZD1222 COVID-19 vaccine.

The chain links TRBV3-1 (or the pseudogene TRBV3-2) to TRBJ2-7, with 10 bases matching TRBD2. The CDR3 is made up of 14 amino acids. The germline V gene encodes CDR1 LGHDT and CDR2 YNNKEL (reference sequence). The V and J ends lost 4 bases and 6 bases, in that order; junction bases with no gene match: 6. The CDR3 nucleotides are TGTGCCAGCAGCCTCGGACTAGCGGTGGCCGAGCAGTACTTC. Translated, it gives CASSLGLAVAEQYF.

CDR3 in DNA: TGTGCCAGCAGCTTACTTTGGGGGCCCGGGGCCAACGTCCTGACTTTC. Its protein product is CASSLLWGPGANVLTF. The chain couples TRBV7-9 to TRBJ2-6, with TRBD1 as a possible D gene (6 bases). CDR1 and CDR2 (germline): SEHNR, FQNEAQ (reference sequence). V was cut by 2 bases and J by 4 bases, with 12 bases left in between. The length of the CDR3 is 16 residues.

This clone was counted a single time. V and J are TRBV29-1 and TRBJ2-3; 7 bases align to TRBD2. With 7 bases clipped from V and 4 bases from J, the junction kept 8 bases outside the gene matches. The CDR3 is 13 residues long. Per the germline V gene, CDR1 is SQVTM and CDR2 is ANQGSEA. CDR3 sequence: CSGKSGTPDTQYF. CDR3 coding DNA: TGCAGCGGAAAGAGCGGGACCCCAGATACGCAGTATTTT.

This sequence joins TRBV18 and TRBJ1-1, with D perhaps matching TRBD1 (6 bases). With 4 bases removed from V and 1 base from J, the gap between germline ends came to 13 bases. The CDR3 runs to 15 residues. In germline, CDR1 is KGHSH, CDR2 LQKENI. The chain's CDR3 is CASSLGGTRNTEAFF. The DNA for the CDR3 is TGTGCCAGCTCACTAGGGGGAACAAGGAACACTGAAGCTTTCTTT.

The CDR3 reads CASSPPWDRFNTEAFF. The CDR3 bases are TGCGCCAGCAGCCCCCCATGGGACAGGTTCAACACTGAAGCTTTCTTT. This chain connects TRBV5-1 to TRBJ1-1; TRBD1 aligns across 8 bases. This CDR3 has 16 residues. Germline V gene data show CDR1 as SGHRS and CDR2 as YFSETQ. Trimming at V came to 4 bases and at J to 2 bases, leaving 10 bases not matched to a gene.

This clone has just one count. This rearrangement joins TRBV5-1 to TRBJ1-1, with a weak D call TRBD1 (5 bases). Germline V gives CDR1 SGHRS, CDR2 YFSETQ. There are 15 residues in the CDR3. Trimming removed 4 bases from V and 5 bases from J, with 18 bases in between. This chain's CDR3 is CASSLNPTEGTEAFF. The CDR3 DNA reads TGCGCCAGCAGCCTCAATCCAACCGAGGGGACTGAAGCTTTCTTT. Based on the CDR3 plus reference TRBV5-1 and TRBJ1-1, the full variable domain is KAGVTQTPRYLIKTRGQQVTLSCSPISGHRSVSWYQQTPGQGLQFLFEYFSETQRNKGNFPGRFSGRQFSNSRSEMNVSTLELGDSALYLCASSLNPTEGTEAFFGQGTRLTVV.

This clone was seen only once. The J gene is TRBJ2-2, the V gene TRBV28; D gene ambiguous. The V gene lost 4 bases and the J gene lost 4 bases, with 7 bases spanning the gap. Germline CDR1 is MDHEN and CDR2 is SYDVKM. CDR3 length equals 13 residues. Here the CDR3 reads CASSSVSTGELFF. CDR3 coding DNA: TGTGCCAGCAGTTCCGTTTCCACCGGGGAGCTGTTTTTT.

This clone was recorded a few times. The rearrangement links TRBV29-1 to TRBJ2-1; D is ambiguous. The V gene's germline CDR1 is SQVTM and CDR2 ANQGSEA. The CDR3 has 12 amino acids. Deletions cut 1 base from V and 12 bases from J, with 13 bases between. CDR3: CSVEGVGTGQFF. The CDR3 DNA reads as TGCAGCGTTGAAGGCGTGGGAACCGGGCAGTTCTTC.

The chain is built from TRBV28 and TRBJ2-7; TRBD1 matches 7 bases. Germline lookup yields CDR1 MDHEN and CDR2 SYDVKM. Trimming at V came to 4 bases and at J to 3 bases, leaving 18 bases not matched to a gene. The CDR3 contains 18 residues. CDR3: CASSSGGRTGLFGYEQYF. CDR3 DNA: TGTGCCAGCAGTTCGGGTGGCCGGACAGGACTTTTCGGCTACGAGCAGTACTTC.